These 24 T cell receptor beta chains were sequenced from one sample in a study of cytomegalovirus exposure and HLA in healthy donors. 13 Jbeta primers and 60 Vbeta primers were used for the PCR. The method was immunoSEQ multiplex PCR; TCRdb's version includes in-frame clones alone and lacks a portion of them. The sample table includes about 170,000 clones. The sequenced sample was PBMCs. These TCRs come from a woman younger than 35 in good health and CMV-seropositive.

Written as DNA, the CDR3 is TGCGCCAGCAGCTTGTCGGGACAGGGGTATCAGCCCCAGCATTTT. This sequence encodes CASSLSGQGYQPQHF. The chain links TRBV5-1 to TRBJ1-5, with TRBD1 identical over 10 bases. Germline CDR1 is SGHRS and CDR2 is YFSETQ. This CDR3 is 15 amino acids long. With V trimmed by 1 base and J by 5 bases, 3 bases remained unmatched.

The rearrangement links TRBV7-8 to TRBJ2-3, with 7 bases that match TRBD2. Germline loops: CDR1 SGHVS, CDR2 FQNEAQ. The CDR3 has 15 residues. J gave up 0 bases and V 5 bases, and 5 bases lay outside the gene matches. CDR3 DNA: TGTGCCAGCAGCAAATGGGGGGGGAGCACAGATACGCAGTATTTT. Its protein is CASSKWGGSTDTQYF.

This chain connects TRBV6-1 to TRBJ2-7, with 7 bases that match TRBD1. Looked up from germline, CDR1 is MNHNS and CDR2 is SASEGT. There are 16 residues in the CDR3. Trimming at V came to 0 bases and at J to 3 bases, leaving 8 bases not matched to a gene. The chain's CDR3 is CASSEAIGTVLYEQYF. DNA for the CDR3: TGTGCCAGCAGTGAAGCCATCGGGACAGTACTCTACGAGCAGTACTTC.

The CDR3 sequence: CASSRTREANEKLFF. In DNA, the CDR3 is TGCGCCAGCAGCCGGACCAGGGAGGCTAATGAAAAACTGTTTTTT. The chain is built from TRBV4-3 and TRBJ1-4, with TRBD1 as a possible D gene (5 bases). Germline values: CDR1 LGHNA, CDR2 YSLEER. The V and J ends lost 4 bases and 3 bases respectively, with 12 bases between them. This CDR3 region has 15 residues.

V and J are TRBV7-2 and TRBJ2-1; TRBD2 agrees at 14 bases. Trimming at V came to 5 bases and at J to 4 bases, leaving 7 bases not matched to a gene. The germline V gene encodes CDR1 SGHTA and CDR2 FQGNSA. This CDR3 spans 17 amino acids. The CDR3 here is CASSRPGLAGGYNEQFF. Here the CDR3 DNA reads TGTGCCAGCAGCCGACCCGGACTAGCGGGGGGATACAATGAGCAGTTCTTC.

The chain joins TRBV7-6 to TRBJ1-4; D gene unclear. The CDR3 is 14 amino acids. V was trimmed by 4 bases and J by 1 base, leaving 7 bases between them. Germline-derived CDR1 and CDR2 are SGHVS and FNYEAQ. This CDR3 is CASSSHLTNEKLFF. The DNA for the CDR3 is TGTGCCAGCAGCTCACACCTAACTAATGAAAAACTGTTTTTT.

The chain links TRBV7-9 to TRBJ2-3, with 8 bases that match TRBD2. CDR3 length: 14 residues. Trimming cost V 5 bases and J 3 bases; bases outside gene matches: 4. Germline CDR1 is SEHNR and CDR2 is FQNEAQ (reference sequence). The CDR3: CASSPGLATDTQYF. DNA for the CDR3: TGTGCCAGCAGCCCTGGACTAGCAACAGATACGCAGTATTTT.

The genes are TRBV11-3 and TRBJ2-3; 7 bases line up with TRBD1. The CDR3 is 15 amino acids. CDR1 is SGHNT, CDR2 YENEEA, per germline. The ends lost 5 bases at V and 2 bases at J; junction bases unmatched: 7. The CDR3 is CASSLGTVITDTQYF. The CDR3, as DNA: TGTGCCAGCAGCCTCGGGACAGTTATCACAGATACGCAGTATTTT.

As concerns this clone: Other DNA sequences of this sample code for an identical CDR3. The V gene is TRBV25-1, the J gene TRBJ1-4, with 11 bases aligning to TRBD1. V trimming: 3 bases; J trimming: 7 bases; junction bases outside the gene matches: 4. Germline CDR1 reads MGHDK; CDR2 reads SYGVNS. The CDR3 contains 15 residues. CDR3 sequence: CASSDPGTGGEKLFF. For the CDR3, the DNA is TGTGCCAGCAGTGACCCCGGGACAGGGGGTGAAAAACTGTTTTTT.

This chain uses TRBV19 with TRBJ1-1, with D tentatively TRBD1 (5 bases). Between the trimmed V and J ends, which lost 3 bases and 4 bases, there was a span of 9 bases. Germline loops: CDR1 LNHDA, CDR2 SQIVND (reference sequence). The CDR3 totals 13 residues. In nucleotides, the CDR3 is TGTGCCAGTAGTATGGGGGGGAGCACTGAAGCTTTCTTT. It codes for CASSMGGSTEAFF.

The chain uses TRBV7-2 and TRBJ1-2; 8 positions match TRBD1. CDR1 SGHTA and CDR2 FQGNSA come from the germline V gene. This CDR3 is built from 17 residues. V was pared by 5 bases and J by 0 bases, with 11 bases of the junction left unmatched. The CDR3 here is CASSPRAGGDANYGYTF. The CDR3 nucleotides read TGTGCCAGCAGCCCGCGGGCAGGGGGCGACGCTAACTATGGCTACACCTTC.

The rearrangement joins TRBV29-1 to TRBJ2-6; D is uncertain. V lost 5 bases and J 2 bases, leaving 7 bases between the germline ends. From germline, CDR1 is SQVTM and CDR2 ANQGSEA. The CDR3 is made up of 13 amino acids. The CDR3: CSVRGTGANVLTF. The CDR3, as DNA: TGCAGCGTTCGAGGTACTGGGGCCAACGTCCTGACTTTC.

The rearrangement uses TRBV7-9 and TRBJ1-2; D not certain. CDR3 length: 13 amino acids. Germline V gene sequence: CDR1 SEHNR, CDR2 FQNEAQ (reference sequence). Trimming took 1 base from V and 4 from J, leaving 7 bases between them. The CDR3 region is CASSLGMSYGYTF. In nucleotides, the CDR3 is TGTGCCAGCAGCTTAGGTATGAGCTATGGCTACACCTTC.

The chain combines TRBV30 with TRBJ2-1; 7 bases agree with TRBD1. Looked up from germline, CDR1 is GTSNPN and CDR2 is SVGIG (reference sequence). After removal of 1 base from V and 3 bases from J, the junction contained 6 bases not matched to a gene. The CDR3 runs to 15 residues. The chain's CDR3 is CAWSDDREIYNEQFF. The CDR3 DNA reads as TGTGCCTGGAGTGACGACAGGGAGATCTACAATGAGCAGTTCTTC.

Written as DNA, the CDR3 is TGTGCCAGCAGCCCGAATTGGGGCAGCTCAACTAATGAAAAACTGTTTTTT. Translating gives CASSPNWGSSTNEKLFF. This sequence joins TRBV5-4 and TRBJ1-4; tentatively, D is TRBD1 (5 bases). Germline assignment: CDR1 SGHNT and CDR2 YYREEE (reference sequence). The V end lost 4 bases, the J end lost 0 bases, and 16 bases lay between the germline ends. This CDR3 spans 17 amino acids.

This rearrangement joins TRBV15 to TRBJ1-1, with D perhaps matching TRBD1 (5 bases). The CDR3 covers 11 residues. Germline V gene lookup returns CDR1 LNHNV and CDR2 YYDKDF (reference sequence). The V end lost 5 bases, the J end lost 9 bases, and 10 bases lay between the germline ends. CDR3 region: CATSGAEKAFF. In DNA form, the CDR3 reads TGTGCCACCAGCGGGGCAGAGAAAGCTTTCTTT.

The chain couples TRBV11-3 to TRBJ1-6, with a possible D match to TRBD1 (5 bases). The V gene lost 7 bases and the J gene lost 8 bases, with 9 bases spanning the gap. Per the germline V gene, CDR1 is SGHNT and CDR2 is YENEEA. The length of the CDR3 is 12 residues. In DNA form, the CDR3 reads TGTGCCAGCACCGCGGGGGATTCACCCCTCCACTTT. It translates to CASTAGDSPLHF.

In the case of this clone: In the same sample, other DNA sequences code for this CDR3. The chain carries TRBV19 and TRBJ2-5; 9 bases line up with TRBD2. This CDR3 has 13 amino acids. The V and J ends lost 6 bases and 5 bases, in that order; junction bases with no gene match: 4. Germline CDR1 is LNHDA and CDR2 is SQIVND (reference sequence). The CDR3 DNA reads as TGTGCCAGTAGCCGAGCGGGGGGTGAGACCCAGTACTTC. It specifies CASSRAGGETQYF.

The gene calls are TRBV18 and TRBJ1-1; tentative D call: TRBD1 (6 bases). V lost 2 bases to trimming and J lost 3 bases, with 10 bases between them. Germline assignment: CDR1 KGHSH and CDR2 LQKENI. This CDR3 contains 14 residues. The CDR3 loop reads CASSPGGAYTEAFF. The CDR3 DNA reads TGTGCCAGCTCACCAGGGGGCGCGTACACTGAAGCTTTCTTT.

The rearrangement joins TRBV30 to TRBJ2-3, with TRBD2 matching 9 bases. The CDR3 extends over 14 amino acids. V shed 1 base, J shed 4 bases, and the junction held 3 bases outside the gene matches. From germline, CDR1 is GTSNPN and CDR2 SVGIG (reference sequence). This CDR3 reads CAWSGGTSPDTQYF. DNA for the CDR3: TGTGCCTGGAGTGGGGGGACTAGCCCAGATACGCAGTATTTT.

The rearrangement links TRBV10-2 to TRBJ2-5; 8 bases line up with TRBD2. The CDR3 is 13 residues long. Germline assignment: CDR1 WSHSY and CDR2 SAAADI. Trimming took 4 bases from V and 4 from J; bases not matched to a gene: 2. CDR3 amino acids: CASSAGRVETQYF. CDR3 DNA sequence: TGCGCCAGCAGTGCCGGGAGGGTAGAGACCCAGTACTTC.

The CDR3 nucleotides read TGTGCCAGCATGCTGACAGGGCCCAATGAGCAGTTCTTC. It specifies CASMLTGPNEQFF. J is TRBJ2-1 and V is TRBV2; 7 bases are a match to TRBD1. V shed 7 bases, J shed 6 bases, and the junction held 6 bases outside the gene matches. This CDR3 is built from 13 residues. CDR1 is SNHLY and CDR2 is FYNNEI in the germline V gene.

The chain combines TRBV5-6 with TRBJ1-1, with D hard to call. This CDR3 has 12 residues. V was clipped by 5 bases and J by 0 bases, with 5 bases between them. The germline gives CDR1 SGHDT, CDR2 YYEEEE. The CDR3 region has the DNA TGTGCCAGCAGTGACATGAACACTGAAGCTTTCTTT. It is translated as CASSDMNTEAFF. The whole variable domain, filled in from reference TRBV5-6 and TRBJ1-1, reads DAGVTQSPTHLIKTRGQQVTLRCSPKSGHDTVSWYQQALGQGPQFIFQYYEEEERQRGNFPDRFSGHQFPNYSSELNVNALLLGDSALYLCASSDMNTEAFFGQGTRLTVV.

This chain uses TRBV7-9 with TRBJ2-5; 8 bases fit TRBD2. V gave up 1 base and J gave up 6 bases; unmatched junction bases: 7. The CDR3 has 15 amino acids. Germline loops: CDR1 SEHNR, CDR2 FQNEAQ (reference sequence). The CDR3 reads CASSLGLAGVKTQYF. CDR3 bases: TGTGCCAGCAGCTTAGGGCTAGCGGGTGTGAAGACCCAGTACTTC.